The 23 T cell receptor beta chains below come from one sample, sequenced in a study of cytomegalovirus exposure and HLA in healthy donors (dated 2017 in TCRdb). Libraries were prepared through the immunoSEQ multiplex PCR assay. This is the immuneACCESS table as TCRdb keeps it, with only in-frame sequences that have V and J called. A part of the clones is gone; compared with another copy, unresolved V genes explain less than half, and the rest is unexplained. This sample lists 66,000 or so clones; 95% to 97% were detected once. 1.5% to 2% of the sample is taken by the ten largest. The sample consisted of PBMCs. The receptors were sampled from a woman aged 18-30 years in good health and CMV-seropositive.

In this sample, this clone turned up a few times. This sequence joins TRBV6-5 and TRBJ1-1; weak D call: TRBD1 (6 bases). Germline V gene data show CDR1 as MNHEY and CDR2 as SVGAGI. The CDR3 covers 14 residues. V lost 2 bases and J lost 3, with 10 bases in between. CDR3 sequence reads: CASSYRTDYTEAFF. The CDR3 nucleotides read TGTGCCAGCAGTTACCGGACAGACTACACTGAAGCTTTCTTT.

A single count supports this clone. The CDR3, as DNA: TGTGCCACCTGGACAGGCTATGGCTACACCTTC. Translation gives CATWTGYGYTF. The V and J genes are TRBV2 and TRBJ1-2; 7 bases are shared with TRBD1. The CDR3 has 11 residues. The V segment lost 10 bases and the J segment 4 bases; nucleotides outside the gene matches: 3. Germline V gives CDR1 SNHLY, CDR2 FYNNEI.

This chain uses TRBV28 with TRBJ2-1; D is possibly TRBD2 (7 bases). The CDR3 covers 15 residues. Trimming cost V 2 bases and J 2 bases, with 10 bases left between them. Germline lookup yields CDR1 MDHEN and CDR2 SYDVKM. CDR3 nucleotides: TGTGCCAGCAGTTTAGGGCGGGGGCCCTACAATGAGCAGTTCTTC. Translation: CASSLGRGPYNEQFF.

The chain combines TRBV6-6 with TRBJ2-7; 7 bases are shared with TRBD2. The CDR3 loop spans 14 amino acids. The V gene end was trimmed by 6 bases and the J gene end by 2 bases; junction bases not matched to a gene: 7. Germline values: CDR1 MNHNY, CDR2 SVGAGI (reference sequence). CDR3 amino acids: CASRRSGLPYEQYF. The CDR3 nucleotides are TGTGCCAGCAGGCGTAGCGGGCTGCCCTACGAGCAGTACTTC.

This CDR3 is CASSLRTPSSYNEQFF. The CDR3 DNA sequence: TGTGCCAGCAGCCTACGGACTCCCAGCTCCTACAATGAGCAGTTCTTC. The rearrangement uses TRBV5-4 and TRBJ2-1; perhaps TRBD2 as D (5 bases). Germline V CDR1 and CDR2: SGHNT, YYREEE (reference sequence). There are 16 residues in the CDR3. Trimming shortened V by 4 bases and J by 0 bases, and 14 bases separated the two germline ends.

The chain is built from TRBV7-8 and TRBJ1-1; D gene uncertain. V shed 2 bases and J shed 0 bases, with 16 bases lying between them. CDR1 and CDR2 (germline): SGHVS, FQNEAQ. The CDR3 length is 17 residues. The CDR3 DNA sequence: TGTGCCAGCAGCTTACGATCCCAGGCAGGCGTGAACACTGAAGCTTTCTTT. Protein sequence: CASSLRSQAGVNTEAFF.

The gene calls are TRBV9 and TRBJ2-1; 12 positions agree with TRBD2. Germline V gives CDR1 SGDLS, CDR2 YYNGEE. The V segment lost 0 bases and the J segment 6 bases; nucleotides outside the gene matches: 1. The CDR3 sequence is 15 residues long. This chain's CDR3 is CASSVGLAGANEQFF. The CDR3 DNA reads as TGTGCCAGCAGCGTAGGACTAGCGGGAGCCAATGAGCAGTTCTTC.

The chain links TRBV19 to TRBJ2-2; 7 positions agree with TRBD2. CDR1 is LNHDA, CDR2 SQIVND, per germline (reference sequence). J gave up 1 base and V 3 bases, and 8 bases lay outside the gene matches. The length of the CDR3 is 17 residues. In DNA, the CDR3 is TGTGCCAGTAGTATCTCCCAAGAGCGGGGGAACACCGGGGAGCTGTTTTTT. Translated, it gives CASSISQERGNTGELFF.

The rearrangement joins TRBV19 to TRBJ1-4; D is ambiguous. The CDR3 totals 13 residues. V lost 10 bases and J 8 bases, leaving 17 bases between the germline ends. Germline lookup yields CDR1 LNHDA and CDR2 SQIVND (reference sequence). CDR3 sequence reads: CATKRGPKEKLFF. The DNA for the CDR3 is TGTGCCACCAAAAGAGGGCCGAAGGAAAAACTGTTTTTT.

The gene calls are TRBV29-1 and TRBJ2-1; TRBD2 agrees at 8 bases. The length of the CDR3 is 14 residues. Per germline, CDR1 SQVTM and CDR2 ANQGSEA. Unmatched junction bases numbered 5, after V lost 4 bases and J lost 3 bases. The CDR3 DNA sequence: TGCAGCGTTGGGGGAGCGGGGGACTACAATGAGCAGTTCTTC. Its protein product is CSVGGAGDYNEQFF.

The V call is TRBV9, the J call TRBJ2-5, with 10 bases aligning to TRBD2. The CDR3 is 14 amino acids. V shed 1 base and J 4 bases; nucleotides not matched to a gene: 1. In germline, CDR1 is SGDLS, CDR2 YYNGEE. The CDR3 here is CASSVSGRGETQYF. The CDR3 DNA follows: TGTGCCAGCAGCGTAAGCGGGAGGGGAGAGACCCAGTACTTC.

The CDR3 DNA sequence: TGTGCCAGCAGCTTGGGACAGGGCGATGAAAAACTGTTTTTT. This codes for CASSLGQGDEKLFF. The chain has TRBV5-6 and TRBJ1-4; 7 bases align to TRBD1. Germline-derived CDR1 and CDR2 are SGHDT and YYEEEE. Losses at the gene ends were 0 bases for V and 6 bases for J; bases not matched to a gene: 2. This CDR3 contains 14 residues.

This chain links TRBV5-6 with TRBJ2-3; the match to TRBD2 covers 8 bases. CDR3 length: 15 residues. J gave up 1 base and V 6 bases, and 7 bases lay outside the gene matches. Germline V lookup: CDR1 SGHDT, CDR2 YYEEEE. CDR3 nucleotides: TGTGCCAGCACCCCCTGGGGACTAGGCACAGATACGCAGTATTTT. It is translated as CASTPWGLGTDTQYF.

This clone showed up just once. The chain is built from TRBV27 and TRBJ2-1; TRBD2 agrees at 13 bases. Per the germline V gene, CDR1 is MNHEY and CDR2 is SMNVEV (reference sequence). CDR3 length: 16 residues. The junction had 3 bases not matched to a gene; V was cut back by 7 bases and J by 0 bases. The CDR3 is CASTTSGRDSYNEQFF. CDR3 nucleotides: TGTGCCAGCACTACTAGCGGGAGGGACTCCTACAATGAGCAGTTCTTC.

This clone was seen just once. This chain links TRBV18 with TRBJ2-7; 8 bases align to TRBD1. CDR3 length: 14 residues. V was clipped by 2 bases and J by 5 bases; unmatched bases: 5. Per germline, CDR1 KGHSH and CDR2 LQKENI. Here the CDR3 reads CASSPTNRGDEQYF. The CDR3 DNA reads TGTGCCAGCTCACCAACTAACAGGGGGGACGAGCAGTACTTC. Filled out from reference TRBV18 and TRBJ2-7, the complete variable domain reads NAGVMQNPRHLVRRRGQEARLRCSPMKGHSHVYWYRQLPEEGLKFMVYLQKENIIDESGMPKERFSAEFPKEGPSILRIQQVVRGDSAAYFCASSPTNRGDEQYFGPGTRLTVT.

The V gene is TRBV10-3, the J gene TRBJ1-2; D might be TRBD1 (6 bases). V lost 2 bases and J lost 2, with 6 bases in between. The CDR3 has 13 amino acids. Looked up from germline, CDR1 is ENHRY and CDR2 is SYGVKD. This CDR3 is CAISEGTNYGYTF. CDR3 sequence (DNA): TGTGCCATCAGTGAGGGGACAAACTATGGCTACACCTTC.

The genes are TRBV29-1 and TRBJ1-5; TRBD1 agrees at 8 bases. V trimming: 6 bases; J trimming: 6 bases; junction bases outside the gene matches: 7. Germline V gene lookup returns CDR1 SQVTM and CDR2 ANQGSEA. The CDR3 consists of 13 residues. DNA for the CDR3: TGCAGCGTGGGACAGGCAGCAGGTCAGCCCCAGCATTTT. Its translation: CSVGQAAGQPQHF.

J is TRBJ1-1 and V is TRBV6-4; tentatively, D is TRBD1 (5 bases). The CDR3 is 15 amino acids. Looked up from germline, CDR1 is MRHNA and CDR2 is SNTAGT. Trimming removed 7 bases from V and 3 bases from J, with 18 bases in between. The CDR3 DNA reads TGTGCCAGCATCCGACAGTACGGGGGATACACTGAAGCTTTCTTT. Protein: CASIRQYGGYTEAFF.

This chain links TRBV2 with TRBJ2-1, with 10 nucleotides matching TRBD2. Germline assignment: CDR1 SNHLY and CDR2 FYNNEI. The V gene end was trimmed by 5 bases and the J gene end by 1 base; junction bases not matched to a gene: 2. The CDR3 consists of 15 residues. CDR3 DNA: TGTGCCAGCAGTCGGACTAGCGGATCCTACAATGAGCAGTTCTTC. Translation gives CASSRTSGSYNEQFF.

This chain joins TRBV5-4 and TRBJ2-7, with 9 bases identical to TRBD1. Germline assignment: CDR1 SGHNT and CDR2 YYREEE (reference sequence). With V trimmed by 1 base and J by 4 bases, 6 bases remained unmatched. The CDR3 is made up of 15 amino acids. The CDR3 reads CASSLSGQGAYEQYF. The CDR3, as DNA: TGTGCCAGCAGCTTGTCGGGACAGGGCGCATACGAGCAGTACTTC.

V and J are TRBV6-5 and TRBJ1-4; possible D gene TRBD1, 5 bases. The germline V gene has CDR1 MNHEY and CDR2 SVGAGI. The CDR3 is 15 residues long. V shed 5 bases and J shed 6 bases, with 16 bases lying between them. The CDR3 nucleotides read TGTGCCAGCAGTACCTCCGACAGTTCCTATGAAAAACTGTTTTTT. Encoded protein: CASSTSDSSYEKLFF.

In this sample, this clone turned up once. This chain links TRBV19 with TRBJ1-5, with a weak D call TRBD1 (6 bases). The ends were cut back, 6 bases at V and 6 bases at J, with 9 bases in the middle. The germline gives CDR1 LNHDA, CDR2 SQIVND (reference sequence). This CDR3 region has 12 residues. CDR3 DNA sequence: TGTGCCAGTAGGACAGGACGTCAGCCCCAGCATTTT. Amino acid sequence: CASRTGRQPQHF.

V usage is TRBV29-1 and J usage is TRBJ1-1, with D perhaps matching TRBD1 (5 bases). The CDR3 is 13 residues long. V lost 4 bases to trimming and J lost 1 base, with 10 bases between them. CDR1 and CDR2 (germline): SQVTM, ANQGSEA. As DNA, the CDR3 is TGCAGCGTTGGACAGTATACGAACACTGAAGCTTTCTTT. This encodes CSVGQYTNTEAFF.